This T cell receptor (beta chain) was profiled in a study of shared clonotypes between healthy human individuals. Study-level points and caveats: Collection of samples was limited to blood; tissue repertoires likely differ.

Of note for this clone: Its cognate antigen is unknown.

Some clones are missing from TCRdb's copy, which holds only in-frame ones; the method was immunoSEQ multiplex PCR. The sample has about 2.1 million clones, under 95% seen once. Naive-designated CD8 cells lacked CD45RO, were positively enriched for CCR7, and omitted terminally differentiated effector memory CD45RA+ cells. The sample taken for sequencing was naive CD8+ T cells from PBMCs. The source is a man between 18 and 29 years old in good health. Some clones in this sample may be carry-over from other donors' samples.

For the CDR3, the DNA is TGTGCCAGCAGCTTGGGGCCCCGGGAGCAGTACTTC. It encodes CASSLGPREQYF. The chain recombines TRBV5-5 with TRBJ2-7, with unresolved D. The V end lost 0 bases, the J end lost 7 bases, and 8 bases lay between the germline ends. The CDR3 has 12 amino acids. Germline V gene sequence: CDR1 SGHKS, CDR2 YYEKEE (reference sequence).